The 31 T cell receptor beta chains in this list originate from one sample, sequenced in a study of early T cells in non-severe SARS-CoV-2 infection. TCRdb re-called the 5' RACE reads through MiXCR, storing one row per CDR3 protein. This table has more than 95,000 distinct CDR3 sequences, around 14% appearing once. Sequencing used whole blood. The receptors shown here come from an adult who was a healthcare worker with PCR-confirmed SARS-CoV-2 infection or an uninfected control (not recorded which).

This clonotype was seen more than once but under ten times. The gene calls are TRBV7-9 and TRBJ2-4; D ambiguous. Trimming removed 4 bases at V and 9 bases at J, with 10 bases between. This CDR3 is built from 12 residues. Per germline, CDR1 SEHNR and CDR2 FQNEAQ (reference sequence). CDR3 nucleotides: TGTGCCAGCAGCTCTGGGATATCCATTCAGTACTTC. Its protein is CASSSGISIQYF.

The chain is built from TRBV7-8 and TRBJ1-4, with unresolved D. Trimming removed 5 bases from V and 7 bases from J, with 17 bases in between. From germline, CDR1 is SGHVS and CDR2 FQNEAQ. CDR3 length equals 15 residues. The CDR3 bases are TGTGCCAGCAGCAATGACGGCTACCACGGTGAAAAACTGTTTTTT. This encodes CASSNDGYHGEKLFF.

The V and J genes are TRBV20-1 and TRBJ2-2; perhaps TRBD1 as D (5 bases). The length of the CDR3 is 14 residues. CDR1 and CDR2 (germline): DFQATT, SNEGSKA (reference sequence). V was cut by 3 bases and J by 1 base, with 9 bases left in between. The CDR3 nucleotides are TGCAGTGCTAGCTCAACAGGGAACACCGGGGAGCTGTTTTTT. Translated, it gives CSASSTGNTGELFF.

This clonotype has only a few counts. CDR3 sequence reads: CASSLEAHRAHEQYF. CDR3 bases: TGTGCCAGCAGCTTAGAAGCTCACAGGGCCCACGAGCAGTACTTC. The chain has TRBV11-2 and TRBJ2-7; perhaps TRBD1 as D (6 bases). The V and J ends lost 0 bases and 5 bases respectively, with 14 bases between them. CDR3 size: 15 residues. Per the germline V gene, CDR1 is SGHAT and CDR2 is FQNNGV.

This clonotype was seen repeatedly, ten times or more. The CDR3 here is CASSQNVGVNQPQHF. The CDR3 DNA is TGTGCCAGCAGCCAAAACGTTGGGGTCAATCAGCCCCAGCATTTT. The rearrangement links TRBV4-2 to TRBJ1-5, with D unresolved. Germline V gene sequence: CDR1 LGHNA, CDR2 YNFKEQ. Trimming cost V 2 bases and J 3 bases, with 11 bases left between them. The CDR3 consists of 15 residues.

The table lists this clonotype with a few counts. CDR3 DNA sequence: TGTGCCAGCAGTTTCCGGGACCGACCCCTCTATGGCTACACCTTC. It translates to CASSFRDRPLYGYTF. The chain carries TRBV12-3 or TRBV12-4 and TRBJ1-2; perhaps TRBD1 as D (5 bases). Trimming stripped 3 bases from V and 4 bases from J, with 15 bases between. This CDR3 has 15 amino acids.

V is TRBV10-1 and J is TRBJ2-3; no reliable D call. This CDR3 is 15 amino acids long. Trimming removed 3 bases at V and 2 bases at J, with 12 bases between. Germline V gene lookup returns CDR1 WNHNN and CDR2 SYGVQD (reference sequence). The CDR3 DNA sequence: TGCGCCAGCAGTGAATCCCGTGGGAACACAGATACGCAGTATTTT. It yields the protein CASSESRGNTDTQYF.

The chain recombines TRBV2 with TRBJ2-7; TRBD1 agrees at 8 bases. Germline V CDR1 and CDR2: SNHLY, FYNNEI. The V gene end was trimmed by 6 bases and the J gene end by 5 bases; junction bases not matched to a gene: 6. This CDR3 is 13 amino acids long. The CDR3 coding sequence is TGTGCCAGCAGCGGACAGGGTAGCAACGAGCAGTACTTC. Translated: CASSGQGSNEQYF. Supplemented by reference TRBV2 and TRBJ2-7, the full variable domain reads EPEVTQTPSHQVTQMGQEVILRCVPISNHLYFYWYRQILGQKVEFLVSFYNNEISEKSEIFDDQFSVERPDGSNFTLKIRSTKLEDSAMYFCASSGQGSNEQYFGPGTRLTVT.

The chain has TRBV30 and TRBJ1-2; 7 bases agree with TRBD1. The CDR3 sequence is 12 residues long. Germline values: CDR1 GTSNPN, CDR2 SVGIG (reference sequence). The J segment lost 8 bases and the V segment lost 7 bases, leaving 10 bases of the junction unmatched. The CDR3 region is CAFSRGLAGYTF. The DNA for the CDR3 is TGTGCCTTTTCAAGGGGGCTGGCCGGCTACACCTTC.

This chain links TRBV5-1 with TRBJ2-5; 10 bases map to TRBD2. The V gene end was trimmed by 2 bases and the J gene end by 4 bases; junction bases not matched to a gene: 5. CDR3 length: 15 amino acids. Germline loops: CDR1 SGHRS, CDR2 YFSETQ. CDR3 in amino acids: CASSFLTSGPETQYF. The CDR3 DNA is TGCGCCAGCAGCTTCCTGACTAGCGGGCCAGAGACCCAGTACTTC.

This sequence joins TRBV6-1 and TRBJ2-5; D remains unclear. The germline CDR1 and CDR2 sequences are MNHNS and SASEGT. The CDR3 totals 13 residues. Trimming removed 5 bases at V and 6 bases at J, with 13 bases between. CDR3 in DNA: TGTGCCAGCAGTTTGGACGGTGGGAAGACCCAGTACTTC. Residues: CASSLDGGKTQYF.

DNA of the CDR3: TGTGCCAGCAGATTACAGGGAACTGAAGCTTTCTTT. This encodes CASRLQGTEAFF. The chain couples TRBV7-2 to TRBJ1-1; D might be TRBD1 (6 bases). In germline, CDR1 is SGHTA, CDR2 FQGNSA. Trimming shortened V by 6 bases and J by 5 bases, and 10 bases separated the two germline ends. The CDR3 extends over 12 amino acids.

This clonotype has just a few counts. The rearrangement uses TRBV12-3 or TRBV12-4 and TRBJ2-2; TRBD1 aligns across 10 bases. The CDR3 is 15 residues long. Trimming at V came to 6 bases and at J to 5 bases, leaving 6 bases not matched to a gene. CDR3 region: CASSDRGLWTGELFF. CDR3 bases: TGTGCCAGCAGCGACAGGGGGCTCTGGACCGGGGAGCTGTTTTTT.

This chain connects TRBV7-9 to TRBJ1-4; 8 nucleotides line up with TRBD1. The V segment lost 5 bases and the J segment 7 bases; nucleotides outside the gene matches: 9. The CDR3 totals 15 residues. Germline V gives CDR1 SEHNR, CDR2 FQNEAQ (reference sequence). As DNA, the CDR3 is TGTGCCAGCAGCAGTCGGACAGGGTGGAGTGAAAAACTGTTTTTT. This encodes CASSSRTGWSEKLFF.

This clonotype came up many times. This rearrangement joins TRBV4-1 to TRBJ2-3; D gene ambiguous. Between the trimmed V and J ends, which lost 0 bases and 6 bases, there was a span of 13 bases. The CDR3 covers 15 residues. Germline loops: CDR1 MGHRA, CDR2 YSYEKL. CDR3 in amino acids: CASSQDVWAADTQYF. The CDR3, as DNA: TGCGCCAGCAGCCAAGATGTCTGGGCGGCGGATACGCAGTATTTT.

In DNA, the CDR3 is TGTGCCAGCAGCCGGACAGGTATTAACTATGGCTACACCTTC. Protein: CASSRTGINYGYTF. J is TRBJ1-2 and V is TRBV5-6; 7 bases align to TRBD1. The CDR3 is 14 residues long. Per germline, CDR1 SGHDT and CDR2 YYEEEE. The V and J ends lost 4 bases and 1 base, in that order; junction bases with no gene match: 4. Full variable domain (remainder filled in from reference TRBV5-6 and TRBJ1-2): DAGVTQSPTHLIKTRGQQVTLRCSPKSGHDTVSWYQQALGQGPQFIFQYYEEEERQRGNFPDRFSGHQFPNYSSELNVNALLLGDSALYLCASSRTGINYGYTFGSGTRLTVV.

This clonotype was seen at least ten times. The chain is built from TRBV20-1 and TRBJ2-7; 7 positions agree with TRBD2. Unmatched junction bases numbered 7, after V lost 3 bases and J lost 2 bases. Germline assignment: CDR1 DFQATT and CDR2 SNEGSKA (reference sequence). The CDR3 is made up of 14 amino acids. The CDR3 sequence is CSASSASGAYEQYF. The CDR3 DNA sequence: TGCAGTGCTAGCTCGGCGAGCGGGGCCTACGAGCAGTACTTC.

This clonotype was observed a handful of times. V is TRBV5-1 and J is TRBJ2-6; TRBD1 agrees at 7 bases. This CDR3 contains 18 residues. V trimming: 4 bases; J trimming: 0 bases; junction bases outside the gene matches: 10. Germline loops: CDR1 SGHRS, CDR2 YFSETQ. The CDR3 here is CASSPTTGEISGANVLTF. Written as DNA, the CDR3 is TGCGCCAGCAGCCCCACTACAGGGGAAATCTCTGGGGCCAACGTCCTGACTTTC.

This clonotype has more than one count but fewer than ten. The chain couples TRBV27 to TRBJ2-7; 9 positions agree with TRBD1. CDR1 and CDR2 from the germline V gene are MNHEY and SMNVEV (reference sequence). CDR3 length: 13 residues. Germline trimming cut 3 bases from V and 6 bases from J; bases unmatched to any gene: 3. DNA for the CDR3: TGTGCCAGCAGTTTTGGGGACAGGGCCGAGCAGTACTTC. Translated: CASSFGDRAEQYF.

The rearrangement joins TRBV27 to TRBJ2-7; D call uncertain. Germline assignment: CDR1 MNHEY and CDR2 SMNVEV (reference sequence). The CDR3 sequence is 15 residues long. V was clipped by 8 bases and J by 0 bases, with 17 bases between them. CDR3 region: CASSTSGRRSYEQYF. As DNA, the CDR3 is TGTGCCAGCTCCACATCCGGACGCCGCTCCTACGAGCAGTACTTC.

This clonotype was observed many times. This chain joins TRBV5-1 and TRBJ1-4; no definite D call. The CDR3 spans 11 residues. CDR1 is SGHRS, CDR2 YFSETQ, per germline. Trimming cost V 4 bases and J 6 bases, with 4 bases left between them. The CDR3 DNA reads as TGCGCCAGCAGCGGGGATGAAAAACTGTTTTTT. It yields the protein CASSGDEKLFF.

This clonotype was picked up a small number of times. This chain joins TRBV4-1 and TRBJ1-4, with a tentative D call TRBD1 (6 bases). Germline V gene lookup returns CDR1 MGHRA and CDR2 YSYEKL. This CDR3 contains 15 residues. The V end lost 5 bases, the J end lost 4 bases, and 14 bases lay between the germline ends. For the CDR3, the DNA is TGCGCCAGCAGCTCAGGGGACAATGATAATGAAAAACTGTTTTTT. It yields the protein CASSSGDNDNEKLFF.

This clonotype has just a few counts. The V call is TRBV10-3, the J call TRBJ2-1, with 12 bases matching TRBD2. Germline CDR1 is ENHRY and CDR2 is SYGVKD. V shed 4 bases and J 4 bases; nucleotides not matched to a gene: 2. CDR3 length equals 15 residues. The CDR3 bases are TGTGCCATCAGTGGGGGACTAGCGGGTTACAATGAGCAGTTCTTC. Translating gives CAISGGLAGYNEQFF.

This clonotype was seen a handful of times. The chain links TRBV4-1 to TRBJ1-1; no firm D call. CDR1 MGHRA and CDR2 YSYEKL come from the germline V gene. CDR3 length: 12 residues. V dropped 1 base and J dropped 2 bases, with 2 bases sitting between them. The CDR3 coding sequence is TGCGCCAGCAGCCAAGGTAACACTGAAGCTTTCTTT. It specifies CASSQGNTEAFF.

This clonotype was found many times. The chain couples TRBV7-2 to TRBJ1-1; TRBD1 aligns across 7 bases. Germline CDR1 is SGHTA and CDR2 is FQGNSA. The CDR3 is made up of 15 amino acids. Trimming removed 5 bases from V and 2 bases from J; junction bases left unmatched: 8. This chain's CDR3 is CASSQRGQGNTEAFF. In nucleotides, the CDR3 is TGTGCCAGCAGCCAGAGGGGGCAAGGAAACACTGAAGCTTTCTTT.

The rearrangement joins TRBV19 to TRBJ1-2; D gene uncertain. Germline V gene lookup returns CDR1 LNHDA and CDR2 SQIVND (reference sequence). The V end was cut by 7 bases, the J end by 3 bases, with 9 bases between. There are 12 residues in the CDR3. The CDR3, as DNA: TGTGCCAGTACTACAAGGGACTATGGCTACACCTTC. Translating it yields CASTTRDYGYTF.

This clonotype was seen only a few times. The genes are TRBV7-8 and TRBJ1-5; D unresolved. Trimming took 5 bases from V and 2 from J, leaving 16 bases between them. Germline V gives CDR1 SGHVS, CDR2 FQNEAQ. The CDR3 is 16 amino acids. CDR3 protein: CASSPRTPAGNQPQHF. CDR3 in DNA: TGTGCCAGCAGCCCGAGGACCCCAGCGGGCAATCAGCCCCAGCATTTT.

This clonotype was detected only a few times. CDR3 DNA: TGTGCCAGCTCATCGACCGACCTACTAGACGCTTCTAGCAATCAGCCCCAGCATTTT. Its protein is CASSSTDLLDASSNQPQHF. The V call is TRBV18, the J call TRBJ1-5; D is ambiguous. Trimming took 5 bases from V and 0 from J, leaving 23 bases between them. CDR1 and CDR2 (germline): KGHSH, LQKENI. The CDR3 totals 19 residues.

This clonotype was observed a handful of times. The V gene is TRBV7-9, the J gene TRBJ2-3, with 9 bases aligning to TRBD1. The CDR3 is made up of 16 amino acids. The V and J ends lost 4 bases and 4 bases, in that order; junction bases with no gene match: 9. The V gene's germline CDR1 is SEHNR and CDR2 FQNEAQ (reference sequence). The CDR3 coding sequence is TGTGCCAGCAGCTCCTTCCGGGACAGGGCTTCAGATACGCAGTATTTT. Translating gives CASSSFRDRASDTQYF.

The chain combines TRBV5-1 with TRBJ1-1; D gene uncertain. The V gene lost 0 bases and the J gene lost 1 base, with 13 bases spanning the gap. CDR1 and CDR2 from the germline V gene are SGHRS and YFSETQ. The CDR3 consists of 16 residues. CDR3 region: CASSLDPDPRNTEAFF. In DNA form, the CDR3 reads TGCGCCAGCAGCTTGGACCCCGACCCGCGGAACACTGAAGCTTTCTTT. The full variable domain, its missing parts supplied by reference TRBV5-1 and TRBJ1-1, is KAGVTQTPRYLIKTRGQQVTLSCSPISGHRSVSWYQQTPGQGLQFLFEYFSETQRNKGNFPGRFSGRQFSNSRSEMNVSTLELGDSALYLCASSLDPDPRNTEAFFGQGTRLTVV.

The gene calls are TRBV7-9 and TRBJ1-2, with D unclear. Germline CDR1 reads SEHNR; CDR2 reads FQNEAQ (reference sequence). V lost 3 bases, J lost 8 bases, and 13 bases lay in between. The CDR3 totals 13 residues. The CDR3 reads CASSLGGVEGYTF. The CDR3 nucleotides read TGTGCCAGCAGCTTGGGCGGCGTGGAGGGCTACACCTTC.